The source of this T cell receptor (beta chain) is a study of T cell responses to AZD1222 COVID-19 vaccine. Whole-study results and caveats: After two AZD1222 doses, spike-specific TCR breadth and depth rose versus day 0. Just a handful of AZD1222 recipients were seropositive at baseline. Repertoires were collected only later (after the peak T cell response had occurred).

In regard to this clone: Its specificity is not known.

This CDR3 is built from 15 residues. V lost 1 base and J lost 0, with 9 bases in between. CDR1 is LNHDA, CDR2 SQIVND, per germline (reference sequence). Assay used: immunoSEQ multiplex PCR; TCRdb lists only in-frame clones, some missing. There are about 130,000 clones in the sample; almost 85% occur only once, and roughly 8.7% lies in the top ten. The sequence derives from an adult who received the MenACWY meningococcal vaccine as a control. This rearrangement joins TRBV19 to TRBJ1-1; unclear D gene. This specimen was peripheral blood, taken 28 days after the second dose of the MenACWY control vaccine. CDR3 loop: CASSIGVALNTEAFF. In DNA form, the CDR3 reads TGTGCCAGTAGTATAGGCGTGGCCTTGAACACTGAAGCTTTCTTT.